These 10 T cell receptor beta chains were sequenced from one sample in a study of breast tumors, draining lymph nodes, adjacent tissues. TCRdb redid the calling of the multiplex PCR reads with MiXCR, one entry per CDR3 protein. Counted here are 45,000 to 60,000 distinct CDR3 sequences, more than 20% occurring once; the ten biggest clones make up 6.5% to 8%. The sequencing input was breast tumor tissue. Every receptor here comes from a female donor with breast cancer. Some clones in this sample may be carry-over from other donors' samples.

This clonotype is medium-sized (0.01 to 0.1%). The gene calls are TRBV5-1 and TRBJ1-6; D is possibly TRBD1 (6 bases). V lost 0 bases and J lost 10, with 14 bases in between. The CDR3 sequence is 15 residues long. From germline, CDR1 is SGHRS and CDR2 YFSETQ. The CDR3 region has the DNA TGCGCCAGCAGCTTGGGGCAACAGGGATGGTCACCCCTCCACTTT. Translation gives CASSLGQQGWSPLHF. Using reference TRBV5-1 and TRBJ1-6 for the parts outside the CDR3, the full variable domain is KAGVTQTPRYLIKTRGQQVTLSCSPISGHRSVSWYQQTPGQGLQFLFEYFSETQRNKGNFPGRFSGRQFSNSRSEMNVSTLELGDSALYLCASSLGQQGWSPLHFGNGTRLTVT.

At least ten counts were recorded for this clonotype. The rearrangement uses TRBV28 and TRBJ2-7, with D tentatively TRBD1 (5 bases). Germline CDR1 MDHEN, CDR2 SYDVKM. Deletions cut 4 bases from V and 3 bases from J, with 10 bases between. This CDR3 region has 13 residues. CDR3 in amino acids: CASSSGHNYEQYF. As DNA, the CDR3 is TGTGCCAGCAGTTCCGGACACAACTACGAGCAGTACTTC.

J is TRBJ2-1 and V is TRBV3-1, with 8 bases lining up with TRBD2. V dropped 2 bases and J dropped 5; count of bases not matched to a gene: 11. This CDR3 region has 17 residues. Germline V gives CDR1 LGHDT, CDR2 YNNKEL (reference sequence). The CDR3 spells CASSQLSSGPIDNEQFF. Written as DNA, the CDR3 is TGTGCCAGCAGCCAATTGTCTAGCGGGCCTATCGACAATGAGCAGTTCTTC.

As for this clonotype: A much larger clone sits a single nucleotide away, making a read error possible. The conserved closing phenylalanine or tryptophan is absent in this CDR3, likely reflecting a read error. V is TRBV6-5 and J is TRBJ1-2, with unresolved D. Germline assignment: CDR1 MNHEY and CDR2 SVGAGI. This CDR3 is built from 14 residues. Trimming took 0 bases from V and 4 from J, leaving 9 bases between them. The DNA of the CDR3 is TGTGCCAGCAGTTACTCGGGCCCACCCTATGGCTACACCCTC. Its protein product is CASSYSGPPYGYTL.

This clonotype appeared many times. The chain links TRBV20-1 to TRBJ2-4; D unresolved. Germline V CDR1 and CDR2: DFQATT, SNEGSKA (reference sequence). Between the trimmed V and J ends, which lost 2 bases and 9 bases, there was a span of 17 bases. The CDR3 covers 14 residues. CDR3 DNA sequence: TGCAGTGCTAGACCTCTTTACACCGAGATCATTCAGTACTTC. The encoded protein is CSARPLYTEIIQYF.

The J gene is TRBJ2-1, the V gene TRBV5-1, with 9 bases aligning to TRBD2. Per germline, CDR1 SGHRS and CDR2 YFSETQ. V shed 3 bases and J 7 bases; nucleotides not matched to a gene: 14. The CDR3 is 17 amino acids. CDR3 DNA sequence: TGCGCCAGCAGCTCCCATATAGCGGGGGCGGGTGTGAATGAGCAGTTCTTC. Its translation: CASSSHIAGAGVNEQFF.

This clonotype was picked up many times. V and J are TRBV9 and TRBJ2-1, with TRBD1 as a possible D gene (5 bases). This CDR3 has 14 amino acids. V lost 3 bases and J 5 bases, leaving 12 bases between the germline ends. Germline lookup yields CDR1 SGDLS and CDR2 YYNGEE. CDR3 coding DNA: TGTGCCAGCAGCGGACAGATCTCGGACAATGAGCAGTTCTTC. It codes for CASSGQISDNEQFF.

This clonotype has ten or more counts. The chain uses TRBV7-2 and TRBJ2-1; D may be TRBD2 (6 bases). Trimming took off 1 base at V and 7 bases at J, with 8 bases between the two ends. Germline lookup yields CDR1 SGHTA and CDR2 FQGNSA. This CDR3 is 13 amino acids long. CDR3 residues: CASSLVAGNEQFF. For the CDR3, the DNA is TGTGCCAGCAGCTTAGTTGCGGGGAATGAGCAGTTCTTC.

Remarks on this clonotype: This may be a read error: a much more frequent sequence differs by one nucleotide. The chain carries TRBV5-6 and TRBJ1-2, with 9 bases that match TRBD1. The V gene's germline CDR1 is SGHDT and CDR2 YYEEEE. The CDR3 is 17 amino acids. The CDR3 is CASSLRQGGIAVYGCTF. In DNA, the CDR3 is TGTGCCAGCAGCTTAAGACAGGGGGGGATCGCTGTCTATGGCTGCACCTTC.

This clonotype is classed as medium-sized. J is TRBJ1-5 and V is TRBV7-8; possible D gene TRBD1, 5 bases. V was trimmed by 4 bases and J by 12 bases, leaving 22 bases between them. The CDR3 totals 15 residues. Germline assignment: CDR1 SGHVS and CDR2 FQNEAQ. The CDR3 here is CASSSQGGTDLNQHF. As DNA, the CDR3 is TGTGCCAGCAGCTCCCAAGGCGGGACGGACCTTAACCAGCATTTT.